The following is a T cell receptor (beta chain) sequence with its context. No antigen is known for it. Germline CDR1 reads SGDLS; CDR2 reads YYNGEE. The CDR3 runs 14 residues. Trimming took 2 bases from V and 5 from J; bases not matched to a gene: 3. The data were obtained in a study of cytomegalovirus exposure and HLA in healthy donors. Whole-study findings and limits: Another analysis was done later, and it associated more than 15,000 TCR beta sequences with HLA alleles at 0.05 false discovery rate. Within the data, a cluster of highly shared sequence variants was likely a sequencing artifact. Relative to equally common others, HLA-associated TCR beta chains showed greater clonal expansion in a later analysis.

Nominal health characterized the donors when sampled, though unrecorded immune exposures were likely. The primer mix had 60 Vbeta and 13 Jbeta primers. The data were produced by immunoSEQ multiplex PCR, yet TCRdb's version contains in-frame clones alone and is incomplete. The sample shows about 140,000 clones, nearly 80% of them seen only once. Sample: PBMCs. The TCR originated in a young man in good health and CMV-seronegative. The chain has TRBV9 and TRBJ2-2, with TRBD2 matching over 7 bases. The CDR3 nucleotides are TGTGCCAGCAGCGTCCATAGCGGGACCGGGGAGCTGTTTTTT. Amino acids: CASSVHSGTGELFF.